This is a list of T cell receptor beta chains from one sample in a study of control samples from healthy donors and cancer patients. Repertoires were generated with immunoSEQ multiplex PCR, while TCRdb's copy carries only in-frame clones and drops some. The sample includes under 200,000 clones, about 90% of them seen just once. The sequenced sample was blood. The origin of the receptors is a woman aged 25 to 39 in good health. Each CDR3 is given with its conserved first and last residue. Only some rows state a clone size, as once, few, many or a class for expanded clones.

>-|TRBV18|TRBJ1-1
CASSVQGMNTEAFF
>-|TRBV12-3/TRBV12-4|TRBJ2-7
CASSRSPYEQYF
>-|TRBV18|TRBJ1-1
CASSQGADTEAFF
>few|TRBV12-3/TRBV12-4|TRBJ1-2
CASRPQGTGGYTF
>once|TRBV3-1/TRBV3-2|TRBJ1-4
CASSQTRGREKLFF
>-|TRBV30|TRBJ1-1
CAWSPENTEAFF
>-|TRBV7-2|TRBJ2-5
CASSLDPQETQYF
>-|TRBV4-2|TRBJ2-7
CASSQETGSSYEQYF
>-|TRBV2|TRBJ1-5
CASSEEGASNQPQHF
>-|TRBV6-1|TRBJ1-1
CASSDPRQGNTEAFF
>-|TRBV5-1|TRBJ2-5
CASSLETGPPGAQYF
>-|TRBV9|TRBJ1-3
CASRSGGVSGNTIYF
>-|TRBV18|TRBJ2-2
CASSPPNGQNTGELFF
>once|TRBV5-1|TRBJ2-1
CASSYQNPGQGNEQFF
>-|TRBV6-5|TRBJ2-5
CATTEETQYF
>-|TRBV2|TRBJ2-7
CASKGAGAYEQYF
>once|TRBV2|TRBJ2-3
CASSEALREGDTQYF
>-|TRBV19|TRBJ2-3
CASSSGTPDTQYF
>-|TRBV28|TRBJ1-2
CASSPNYGYTF
>-|TRBV19|TRBJ1-3
CASTSPRYLSGNTIYF
>-|TRBV5-1|TRBJ2-7
CASSPGTAGYEQYF
>-|TRBV28|TRBJ1-4
CASRTLEVNEKLFF
>-|TRBV12-3/TRBV12-4|TRBJ2-7
CASHGPSGEQYF
>-|TRBV28|TRBJ1-2
CASSTGLGYTF
>once|TRBV11-2|TRBJ1-4
CASSLEYGRRNEKLFF
>-|TRBV3-1/TRBV3-2|TRBJ1-1
CASSWTGGEAFF
>-|TRBV2|TRBJ2-1
CASTRGPTSSEQFF
>-|TRBV18|TRBJ1-2
CASSPSAGNGYGYTF
>-|TRBV28|TRBJ2-7
CASSSRLTYEQYF
>-|TRBV24-1|TRBJ1-5
CATGRRTGVGDQPQHF
>-|TRBV6-5|TRBJ2-5
CASSYSTSGSTGTQYF
>-|TRBV9|TRBJ2-2
CASSAGRYTGELFF
>-|TRBV7-8|TRBJ1-6
CASSPGTDNSPLHF
>-|TRBV6-5|TRBJ2-3
CASLTRQGNTDTQYF
>-|TRBV9|TRBJ2-5
CASSVAGTSGKMRLRNQETQYF
>-|TRBV15|TRBJ2-4
CATSRDSGALKNIQYF
>-|TRBV28|TRBJ1-1
CASREGGRTEAFF
>-|TRBV5-6|TRBJ1-2
CASSWENRGPDGYTF
>-|TRBV24-1|TRBJ2-5
CATSDWDGEETQYF
>-|TRBV2|TRBJ1-4
CASTTESNEKLFF
>once|TRBV30|TRBJ2-5
CAWSPGGAETQYF
>-|TRBV29-1|TRBJ2-3
CSVVGAGTDTQYF
>-|TRBV3-1/TRBV3-2|TRBJ2-1
CASSQVYFRDYPHNEQFF
>-|TRBV29-1|TRBJ1-4
CSVEDHGTQAKKLFF
>few|TRBV6-2/TRBV6-3|TRBJ2-3
CASSLAGGQGTDTQYF
>few|TRBV11-3|TRBJ2-3
CASSPGYSLDTQYF
>once|TRBV3-1/TRBV3-2|TRBJ2-1
CASSQLQGLVGEQFF
>-|TRBV6-2/TRBV6-3|TRBJ2-3
CASSYRPPGTGADTQYF
>-|TRBV7-2|TRBJ1-2
CASSLGRNSYGYTF
>-|TRBV27|TRBJ1-2
CASSPLGEMPIGYTF
>-|TRBV7-6|TRBJ2-7
CASSLAETYEQYF
>-|TRBV24-1|TRBJ2-5
CATSDAGPKQETQYF
>-|TRBV7-9|TRBJ2-2
CASSLVGGTNTGELFF
>few|TRBV2|TRBJ2-5
CASSLAARGETQYF
>few|TRBV5-1|TRBJ1-6
CASRPPGGNSPLHF
>-|TRBV6-4|TRBJ2-6
CASSDSASGSSSGANVLTF
>once|TRBV6-5|TRBJ1-6
CASSSLWGSPLHF
>-|TRBV6-5|TRBJ2-7
CASSYSSQGPYEQYF
>-|TRBV5-4|TRBJ1-1
CASSLVGQPNTEAFF